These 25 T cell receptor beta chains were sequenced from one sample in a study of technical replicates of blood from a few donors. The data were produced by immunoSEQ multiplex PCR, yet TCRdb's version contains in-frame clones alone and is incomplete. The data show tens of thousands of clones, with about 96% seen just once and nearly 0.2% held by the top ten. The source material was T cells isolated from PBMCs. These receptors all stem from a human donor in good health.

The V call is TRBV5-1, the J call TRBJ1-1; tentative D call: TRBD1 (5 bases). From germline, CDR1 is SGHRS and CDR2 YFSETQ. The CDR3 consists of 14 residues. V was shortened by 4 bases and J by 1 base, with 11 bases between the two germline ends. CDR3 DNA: TGCGCCAGCAGCATGACAGTCCCGAACACTGAAGCTTTCTTT. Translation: CASSMTVPNTEAFF.

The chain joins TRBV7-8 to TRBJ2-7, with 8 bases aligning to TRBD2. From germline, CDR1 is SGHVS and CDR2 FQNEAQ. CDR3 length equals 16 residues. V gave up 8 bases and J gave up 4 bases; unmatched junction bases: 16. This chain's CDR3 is CASGVFSGIAKYEQYF. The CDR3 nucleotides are TGTGCCAGCGGAGTCTTTAGCGGGATTGCAAAATACGAGCAGTACTTC.

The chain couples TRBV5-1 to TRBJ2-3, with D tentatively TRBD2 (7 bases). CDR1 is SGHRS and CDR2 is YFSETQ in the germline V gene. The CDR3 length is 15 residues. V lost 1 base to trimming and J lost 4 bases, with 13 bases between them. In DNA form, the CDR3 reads TGCGCCAGCAGCTTGACTGCGGGGGCCTCAGATACGCAGTATTTT. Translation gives CASSLTAGASDTQYF.

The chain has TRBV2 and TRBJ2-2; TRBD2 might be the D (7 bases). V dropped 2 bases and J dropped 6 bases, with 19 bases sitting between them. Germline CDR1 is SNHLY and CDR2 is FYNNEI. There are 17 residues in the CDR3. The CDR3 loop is CASSEFPGGPSAGELFF. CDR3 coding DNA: TGTGCCAGCAGTGAATTCCCGGGGGGCCCTTCCGCCGGGGAGCTGTTTTTT.

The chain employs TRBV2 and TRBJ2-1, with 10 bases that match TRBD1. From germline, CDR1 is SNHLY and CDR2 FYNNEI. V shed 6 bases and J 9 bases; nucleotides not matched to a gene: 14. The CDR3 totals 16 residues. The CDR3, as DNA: TGTGCCAGCAGACGAACATCCGGGACAGGGGAGATTGAGCAGTTCTTC. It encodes CASRRTSGTGEIEQFF.

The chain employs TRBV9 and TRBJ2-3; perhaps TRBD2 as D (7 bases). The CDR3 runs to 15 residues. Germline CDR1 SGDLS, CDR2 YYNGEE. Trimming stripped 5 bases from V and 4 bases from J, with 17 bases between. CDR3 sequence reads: CASSAIGGPADTQYF. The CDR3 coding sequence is TGTGCCAGCAGTGCGATCGGGGGGCCCGCAGATACGCAGTATTTT.

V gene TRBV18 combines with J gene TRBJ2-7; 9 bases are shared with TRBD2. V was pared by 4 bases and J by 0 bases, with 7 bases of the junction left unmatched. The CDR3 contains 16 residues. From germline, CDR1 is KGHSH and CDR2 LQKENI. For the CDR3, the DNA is TGTGCCAGCTCACGGCCAGCGGGAGGAAGCTCCTACGAGCAGTACTTC. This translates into CASSRPAGGSSYEQYF.

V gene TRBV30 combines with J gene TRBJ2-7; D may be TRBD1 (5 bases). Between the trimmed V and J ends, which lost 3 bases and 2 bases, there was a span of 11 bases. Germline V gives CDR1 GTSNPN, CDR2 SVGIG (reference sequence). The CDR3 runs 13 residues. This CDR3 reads CAWSDSLPYEQYF. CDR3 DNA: TGTGCCTGGAGCGACAGTCTCCCCTACGAGCAGTACTTC.

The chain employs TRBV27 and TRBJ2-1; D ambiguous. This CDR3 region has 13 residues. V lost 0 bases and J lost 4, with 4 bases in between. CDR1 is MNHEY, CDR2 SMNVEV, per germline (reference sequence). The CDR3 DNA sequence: TGTGCCAGCAGTTTATCTCAATACAATGAGCAGTTCTTC. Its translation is CASSLSQYNEQFF.

The CDR3 reads CASSLFATGAQPQHF. The DNA for the CDR3 is TGTGCCAGCAGTTTATTCGCGACAGGGGCTCAGCCCCAGCATTTT. V gene TRBV28 combines with J gene TRBJ1-5, with 8 bases aligning to TRBD1. Germline lookup yields CDR1 MDHEN and CDR2 SYDVKM. V was pared by 1 base and J by 6 bases, with 5 bases of the junction left unmatched. The CDR3 contains 15 residues. Complete variable domain (other parts from reference TRBV28 and TRBJ1-5): DVKVTQSSRYLVKRTGEKVFLECVQDMDHENMFWYRQDPGLGLRLIYFSYDVKMKEKGDIPEGYSVSREKKERFSLILESASTNQTSMYLCASSLFATGAQPQHFGDGTRLSIL.

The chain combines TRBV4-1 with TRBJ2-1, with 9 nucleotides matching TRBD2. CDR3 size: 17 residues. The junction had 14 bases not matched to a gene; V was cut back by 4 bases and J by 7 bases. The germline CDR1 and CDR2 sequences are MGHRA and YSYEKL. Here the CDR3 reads CASSPTGRSGGRNEQFF. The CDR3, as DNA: TGCGCCAGCAGCCCCACCGGAAGGAGCGGGGGGAGGAATGAGCAGTTCTTC.

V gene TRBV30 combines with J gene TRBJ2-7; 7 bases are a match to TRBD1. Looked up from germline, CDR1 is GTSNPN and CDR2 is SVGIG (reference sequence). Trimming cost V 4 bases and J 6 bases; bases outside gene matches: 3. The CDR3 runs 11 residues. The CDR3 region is CAWIDRAEQYF. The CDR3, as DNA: TGTGCCTGGATAGACAGGGCCGAGCAGTACTTC.

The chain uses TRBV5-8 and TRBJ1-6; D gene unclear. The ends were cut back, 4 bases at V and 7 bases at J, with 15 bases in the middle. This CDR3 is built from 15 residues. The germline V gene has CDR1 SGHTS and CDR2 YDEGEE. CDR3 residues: CASSPTGLGNSPLHF. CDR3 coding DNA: TGTGCCAGCAGCCCAACGGGGTTGGGGAATTCACCCCTCCACTTT.

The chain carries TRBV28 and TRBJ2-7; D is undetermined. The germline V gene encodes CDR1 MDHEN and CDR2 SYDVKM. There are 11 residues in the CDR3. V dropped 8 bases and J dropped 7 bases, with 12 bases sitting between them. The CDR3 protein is CASSFSGEQYF. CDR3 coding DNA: TGTGCCAGCTCCTTTTCGGGTGAGCAGTACTTC.

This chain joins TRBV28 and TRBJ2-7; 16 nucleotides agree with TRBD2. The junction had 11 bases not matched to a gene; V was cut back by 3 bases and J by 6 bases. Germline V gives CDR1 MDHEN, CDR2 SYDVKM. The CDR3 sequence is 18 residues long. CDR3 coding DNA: TGTGCCAGCAGTTTCCCCGGGACTAGCGGGAGGGCCGTCCGCGAGCAGTACTTC. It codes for CASSFPGTSGRAVREQYF.

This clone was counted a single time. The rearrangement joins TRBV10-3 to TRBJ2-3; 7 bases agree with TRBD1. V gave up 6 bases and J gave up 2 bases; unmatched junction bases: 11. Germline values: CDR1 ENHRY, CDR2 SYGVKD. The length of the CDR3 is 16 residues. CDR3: CAIRVLRQGITDTQYF. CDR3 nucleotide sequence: TGTGCCATCAGAGTCCTAAGACAGGGAATCACAGATACGCAGTATTTT.

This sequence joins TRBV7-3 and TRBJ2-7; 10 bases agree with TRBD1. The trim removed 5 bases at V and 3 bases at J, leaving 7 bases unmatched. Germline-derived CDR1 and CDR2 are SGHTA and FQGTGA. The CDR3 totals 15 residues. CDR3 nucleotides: TGTGCCAGCAGCCTAGAGGGGACAGGGGTCTACGAGCAGTACTTC. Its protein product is CASSLEGTGVYEQYF.

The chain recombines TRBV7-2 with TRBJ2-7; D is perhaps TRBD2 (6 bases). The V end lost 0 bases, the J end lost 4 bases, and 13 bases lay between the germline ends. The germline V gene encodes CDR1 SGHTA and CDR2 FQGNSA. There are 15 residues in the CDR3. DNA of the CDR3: TGTGCCAGCAGCTTAGCGCGGGGTCGAGGTTACGAGCAGTACTTC. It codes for CASSLARGRGYEQYF.

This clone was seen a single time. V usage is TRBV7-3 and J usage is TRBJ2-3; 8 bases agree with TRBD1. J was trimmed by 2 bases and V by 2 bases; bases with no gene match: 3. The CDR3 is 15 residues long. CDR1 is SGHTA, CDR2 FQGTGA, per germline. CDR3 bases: TGTGCCAGCAGCTTATTGGGACAGGTCACAGATACGCAGTATTTT. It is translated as CASSLLGQVTDTQYF.

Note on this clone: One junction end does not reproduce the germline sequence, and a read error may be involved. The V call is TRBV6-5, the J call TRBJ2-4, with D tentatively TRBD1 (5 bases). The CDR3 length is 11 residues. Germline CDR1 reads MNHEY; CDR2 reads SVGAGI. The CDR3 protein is CASRSLGDDGF. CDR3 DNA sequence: TGTGCCAGCAGGTCTTTAGGGGATGACGGGTTC.

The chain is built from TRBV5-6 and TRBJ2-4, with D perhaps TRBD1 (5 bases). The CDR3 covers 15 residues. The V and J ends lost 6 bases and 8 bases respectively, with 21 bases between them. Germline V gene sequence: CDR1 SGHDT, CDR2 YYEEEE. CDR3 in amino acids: CASTVLALTQDIQYF. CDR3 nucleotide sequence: TGTGCCAGCACCGTCCTCGCGCTGACACAGGACATTCAGTACTTC.

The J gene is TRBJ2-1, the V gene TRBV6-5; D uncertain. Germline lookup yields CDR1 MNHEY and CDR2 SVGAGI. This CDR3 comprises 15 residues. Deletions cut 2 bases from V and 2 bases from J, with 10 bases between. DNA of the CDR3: TGTGCCAGCAGTTACGTGCCGCCGGCCTACAATGAGCAGTTCTTC. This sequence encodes CASSYVPPAYNEQFF.

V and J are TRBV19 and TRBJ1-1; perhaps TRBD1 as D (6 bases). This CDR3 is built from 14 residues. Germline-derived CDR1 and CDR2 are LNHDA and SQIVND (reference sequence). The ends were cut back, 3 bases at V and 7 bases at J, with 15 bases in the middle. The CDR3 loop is CASSIKGGHVEAFF. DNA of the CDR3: TGTGCCAGTAGTATTAAAGGGGGACACGTTGAAGCTTTCTTT.

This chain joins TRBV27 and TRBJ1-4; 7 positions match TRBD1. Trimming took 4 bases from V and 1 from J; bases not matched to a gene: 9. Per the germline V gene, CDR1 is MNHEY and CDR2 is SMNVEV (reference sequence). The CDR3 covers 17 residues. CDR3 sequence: CASSSRGQAGTNEKLFF. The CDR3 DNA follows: TGTGCCAGCAGTTCGAGGGGGCAGGCGGGAACTAATGAAAAACTGTTTTTT.

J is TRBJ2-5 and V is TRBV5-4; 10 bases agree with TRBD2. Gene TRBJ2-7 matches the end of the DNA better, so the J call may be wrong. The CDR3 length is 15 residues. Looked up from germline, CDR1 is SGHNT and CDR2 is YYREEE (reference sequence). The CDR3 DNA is TGTGCCAGCAGCTTGGGAAGCGGGGGGGCCTACGAGCAGTACTTC. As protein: CASSLGSGGAYEQYF.